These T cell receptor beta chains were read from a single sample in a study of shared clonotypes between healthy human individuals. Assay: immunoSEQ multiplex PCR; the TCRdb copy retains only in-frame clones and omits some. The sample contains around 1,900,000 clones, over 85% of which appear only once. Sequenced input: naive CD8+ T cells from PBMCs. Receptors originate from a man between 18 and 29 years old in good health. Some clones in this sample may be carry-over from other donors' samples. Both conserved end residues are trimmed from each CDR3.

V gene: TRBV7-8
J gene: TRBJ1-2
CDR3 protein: ASSLGRDRVYGYT

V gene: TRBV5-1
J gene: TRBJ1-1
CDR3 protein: ASSLNPDRATDTEAF

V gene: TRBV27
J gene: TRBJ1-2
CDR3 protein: ASSPMGSGGYT

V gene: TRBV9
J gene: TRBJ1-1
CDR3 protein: ASSVGGLGNTEAF

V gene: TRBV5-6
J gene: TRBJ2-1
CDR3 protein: ASSRRQGINEQF

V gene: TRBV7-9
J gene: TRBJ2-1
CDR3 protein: ASQRGSGSYNEQF

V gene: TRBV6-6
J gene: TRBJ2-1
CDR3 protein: ASRARLAGGHNEQF

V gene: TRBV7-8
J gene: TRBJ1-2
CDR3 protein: ASSITDVGVSNYGYT

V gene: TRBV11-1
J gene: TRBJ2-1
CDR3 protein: ASSSEGVVKRSNEQF

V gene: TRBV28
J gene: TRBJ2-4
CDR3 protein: ASSAKNIQY